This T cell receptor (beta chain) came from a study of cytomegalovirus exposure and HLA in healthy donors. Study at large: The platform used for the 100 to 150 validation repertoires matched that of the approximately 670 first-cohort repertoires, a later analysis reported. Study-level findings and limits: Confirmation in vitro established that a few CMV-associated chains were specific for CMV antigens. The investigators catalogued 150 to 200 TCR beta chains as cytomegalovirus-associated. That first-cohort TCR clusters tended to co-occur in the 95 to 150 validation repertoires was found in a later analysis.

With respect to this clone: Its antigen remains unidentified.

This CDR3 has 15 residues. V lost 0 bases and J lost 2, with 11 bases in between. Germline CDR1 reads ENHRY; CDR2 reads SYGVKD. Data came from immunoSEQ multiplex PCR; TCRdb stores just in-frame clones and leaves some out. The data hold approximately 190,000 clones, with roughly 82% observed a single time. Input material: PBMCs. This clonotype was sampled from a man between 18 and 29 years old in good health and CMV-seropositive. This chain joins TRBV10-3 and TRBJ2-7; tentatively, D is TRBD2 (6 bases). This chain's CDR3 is CAISESTGEPYEQYF. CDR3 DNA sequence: TGTGCCATCAGTGAGTCAACGGGAGAGCCCTACGAGCAGTACTTC.